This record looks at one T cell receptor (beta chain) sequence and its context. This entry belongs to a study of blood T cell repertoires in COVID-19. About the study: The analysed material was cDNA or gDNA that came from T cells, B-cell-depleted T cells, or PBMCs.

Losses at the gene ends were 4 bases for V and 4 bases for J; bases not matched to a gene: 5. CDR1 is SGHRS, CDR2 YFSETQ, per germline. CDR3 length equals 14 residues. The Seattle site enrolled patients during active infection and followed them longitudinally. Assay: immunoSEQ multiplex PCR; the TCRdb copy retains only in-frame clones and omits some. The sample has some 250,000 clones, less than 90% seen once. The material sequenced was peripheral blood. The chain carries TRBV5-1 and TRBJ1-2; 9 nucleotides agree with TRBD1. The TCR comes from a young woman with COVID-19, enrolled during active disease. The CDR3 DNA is TGCGCCAGCAGCCGGACAGGGGAAAGCTATGGCTACACCTTC. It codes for CASSRTGESYGYTF.